These 8 T cell receptor beta chains were all obtained from the same sample, sequenced in a study of T cell responses to AZD1222 COVID-19 vaccine. The protocol was immunoSEQ multiplex PCR, while the TCRdb copy is restricted to in-frame clones and leaves out a portion. The repertoire includes about 100,000 clones, 80% to 90% of them detected once, and roughly 3% sits in the top ten. The sequenced sample was peripheral blood, obtained on day 0 of AZD1222 vaccination. The receptors here all came from an adult in good health.

The V call is TRBV5-6, the J call TRBJ1-1; no reliable D call. The CDR3 loop spans 12 amino acids. The germline V and J ends were trimmed by 2 bases and 3 bases, with 5 bases remaining between them. The V gene's germline CDR1 is SGHDT and CDR2 YYEEEE. The CDR3 coding sequence is TGTGCCAGCAGCTTTAGGGACACTGAAGCTTTCTTT. This codes for CASSFRDTEAFF.

This clone showed up just once. The rearrangement uses TRBV24-1 and TRBJ2-5; D may match TRBD1 or TRBD2 (5 bases each). The CDR3 covers 13 residues. V gave up 7 bases and J gave up 4 bases, with 12 bases separating them. Germline lookup yields CDR1 KGHDR and CDR2 SFDVKD. The CDR3 bases are TGTGCCACCAGGCCGGCAGGGAGAGAGACCCAGTACTTC. Translation: CATRPAGRETQYF.

The chain has TRBV2 and TRBJ2-5; D gene uncertain. There are 10 residues in the CDR3. Trimming removed 5 bases at V and 2 bases at J, with 0 bases between. Germline lookup yields CDR1 SNHLY and CDR2 FYNNEI. The CDR3 is CASSQETQYF. The DNA for the CDR3 is TGTGCCAGCAGTCAAGAGACCCAGTACTTC.

The rearrangement joins TRBV4-3 to TRBJ2-7; TRBD1 agrees at 9 bases. Looked up from germline, CDR1 is LGHNA and CDR2 is YSLEER. The CDR3 loop spans 15 amino acids. Germline trimming cut 1 base from V and 2 bases from J; bases unmatched to any gene: 3. CDR3 bases: TGCGCCAGCAGCCAAGGGACAGGGGATACCTACGAGCAGTACTTC. It is translated as CASSQGTGDTYEQYF.

The chain employs TRBV4-1 and TRBJ2-5; D unclear. The germline V gene encodes CDR1 MGHRA and CDR2 YSYEKL. Trimming shortened V by 1 base and J by 5 bases, and 14 bases separated the two germline ends. The CDR3 contains 15 residues. CDR3 loop: CASSQGPGSWETQYF. CDR3 coding DNA: TGCGCCAGCAGCCAAGGGCCCGGGTCATGGGAGACCCAGTACTTC.

The rearrangement joins TRBV2 to TRBJ1-1; D remains unclear. Germline V gives CDR1 SNHLY, CDR2 FYNNEI. Trimming removed 6 bases at V and 4 bases at J, with 15 bases between. This CDR3 has 14 residues. This CDR3 reads CASSTQQLSTEAFF. CDR3 DNA sequence: TGTGCCAGCAGCACCCAGCAGCTTAGCACTGAAGCTTTCTTT. Full variable domain (outside the CDR3, taken from reference TRBV2 and TRBJ1-1): EPEVTQTPSHQVTQMGQEVILRCVPISNHLYFYWYRQILGQKVEFLVSFYNNEISEKSEIFDDQFSVERPDGSNFTLKIRSTKLEDSAMYFCASSTQQLSTEAFFGQGTRLTVV.

The CDR3 spells CASSKASTDTQYF. The DNA for the CDR3 is TGTGCCAGCAGCAAGGCTAGCACAGATACGCAGTATTTT. The chain has TRBV5-8 and TRBJ2-3; no firm D call. The V and J ends lost 4 bases and 0 bases respectively, with 6 bases between them. From germline, CDR1 is SGHTS and CDR2 YDEGEE. This CDR3 has 13 amino acids.

The gene calls are TRBV6-2 or TRBV6-3 and TRBJ1-2, with D perhaps matching TRBD1 (6 bases). The CDR3 covers 14 residues. Germline CDR1 MNHEY, CDR2 SVGEGT. Trimming shortened V by 2 bases and J by 12 bases, and 19 bases separated the two germline ends. In nucleotides, the CDR3 is TGTGCCAGCAGTTACCAACCGGGGATCAGGGACAACACCTTC. It translates to CASSYQPGIRDNTF.